The T cell receptor (beta chain) under discussion was sequenced for a study of shared clonotypes between healthy human individuals. Study observations and caveats: Across subsets, estimated richness was generally greater for naive than for memory populations. Large sequencing depth failed to make sorted-subset sequencing complete, rarefaction showed.

Profiling relied on immunoSEQ multiplex PCR, and the TCRdb table lists in-frame clones only, not all of them. This table has 600,000 to 800,000 clones, approximately 77% appearing once. Germline CDR1 reads SGHNT; CDR2 reads YYREEE (reference sequence). V was clipped by 4 bases and J by 3 bases; unmatched bases: 8. The CDR3 runs to 17 residues. Worth noting for this clone: The antigen is unknown.

Donors had no recently reported acute infections or vaccinations and were HIV-negative. Researchers partitioned CD4+ cells into CD45RA+ naive and CD45RA-negative memory subsets. J is TRBJ2-3 and V is TRBV5-4; the match to TRBD2 covers 13 bases. The receptor comes from a woman in her 30s in good health. The sequenced sample consisted of memory CD4+ T cells sorted from blood. Subset denoted: CD45RA-negative fraction. The CDR3 is CASSDARTSGSTDTQYF. The CDR3 nucleotides are TGTGCCAGCAGCGATGCGAGGACTAGCGGGAGTACAGATACGCAGTATTTT.